This TCR beta chain emerged from a study of T cells in localized non-small cell lung cancer. Here immunoSEQ multiplex PCR was the method, and the copy in TCRdb shows in-frame clones only, minus some. The sample records about 78,000 clones, about four fifths being singletons. The CDR3 runs to 14 residues. With 7 bases clipped from V and 4 bases from J, the junction kept 10 bases outside the gene matches. Per germline, CDR1 SNHLY and CDR2 FYNNEI. The input for sequencing was peripheral blood, taken before any cancer treatment. The TCR sequence derives from a man aged 40 to 70 with stage I lung adenocarcinoma. J is TRBJ2-7 and V is TRBV2; TRBD2 matches at 7 bases. CDR3 in DNA: TGTGCCAGCAACCGACTAGCCTCCTCGTACGAGCAGTACTTC. Translating it yields CASNRLASSYEQYF.